The clone carrying this TCR beta chain was detected ten times or more. Its antigen remains unidentified. The sample originates from a study of regulatory T cells in long-lasting Graves disease. Whole-study results and caveats: Persistent patients shared more public clonotypes (around 3,000) than new patients (roughly 970).

Time point meaning: newly diagnosed GD, antithyroid drugs for less than 3 months. TCR sequences were obtained from RNA taken from PBMCs. Enrollment of patients was through an endocrinology department in Xi'an, China. Sequencing libraries for TCR beta were prepared with iRepertoire HTBI primers and Arm-PCR of CDR3 regions. MiXCR was run by TCRdb on the multiplex PCR reads, yielding one entry per CDR3 protein. The table lists approximately 460,000 distinct CDR3 sequences, around 17% of them singletons, with over 8.5% in the top ten. In addition, the sample was reused for a study of T cells in Graves' hyperthyroidism and ophthalmopathy. From that second work: Carried out on the TCR CDR3, a first-round RT-PCR used the HTBI primer set. Most thyroid clonotypes that were expanded above 0.001 also turned up in blood.

This specimen was peripheral blood mononuclear cells (PBMCs), taken at new diagnosis, from a patient treated with antithyroid drugs. The sequence was obtained from a woman aged 30 to 39 with Graves disease.

The CDR3 coding sequence is TGTGCCAGCAGCTTAGGGGGACAGGGGGCGGCAGCTTTCTTT. Translating gives CASSLGGQGAAAFF. This rearrangement joins TRBV7-2 to TRBJ1-1; 12 bases line up with TRBD1. With V trimmed by 1 base and J by 10 bases, 4 bases remained unmatched. CDR1 SGHTA and CDR2 FQGNSA come from the germline V gene. The CDR3 totals 14 residues.